Listed here is a single T cell receptor (beta chain). What it binds is not known. Within the sample, other DNA sequences also encode this same CDR3. This sample is drawn from a study of graft-versus-host responses after intestinal transplantation. Overall study: Once they had received anti-thymocyte globulin induction, all recipients took tacrolimus and steroids for approximately three years.

The method was immunoSEQ multiplex PCR; TCRdb's version includes in-frame clones alone and lacks a portion of them. Found here are tens of thousands of clones, more than 70% of them singletons; the top ten hold 2% to 3%. The trim removed 3 bases at V and 2 bases at J, leaving 1 base unmatched. The germline CDR1 and CDR2 sequences are PRHDT and FYEKMQ (reference sequence). The CDR3 totals 14 residues. Study-level points and caveats: Where graft-donor T cell macrochimerism was present, patients had high graft-versus-host to host-versus-graft clonal ratios in allografts.

This chain uses TRBV13 with TRBJ1-2; 9 nucleotides line up with TRBD1. The starting material was unstimulated CD8+ T cells sorted from spleen or lymph node cells, obtained before intestinal transplant. The sequence was collected from a human donor who received an intestinal transplant. CDR3 in amino acids: CASSLGQGNYGYTF. CDR3 sequence (DNA): TGTGCCAGCAGCTTGGGACAGGGAAACTATGGCTACACCTTC.